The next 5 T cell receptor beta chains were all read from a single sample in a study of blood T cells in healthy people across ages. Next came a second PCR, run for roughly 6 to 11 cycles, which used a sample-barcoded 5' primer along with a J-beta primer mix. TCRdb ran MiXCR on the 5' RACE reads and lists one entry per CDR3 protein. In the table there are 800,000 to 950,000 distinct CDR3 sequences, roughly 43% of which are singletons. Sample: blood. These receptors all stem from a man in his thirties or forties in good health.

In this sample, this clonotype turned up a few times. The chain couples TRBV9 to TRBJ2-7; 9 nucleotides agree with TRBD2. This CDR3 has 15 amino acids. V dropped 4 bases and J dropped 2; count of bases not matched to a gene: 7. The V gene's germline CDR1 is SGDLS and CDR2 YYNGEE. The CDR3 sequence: CASSPTSGYTYEQYF. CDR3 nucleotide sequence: TGTGCCAGCAGCCCGACTAGCGGCTATACCTACGAGCAGTACTTC.

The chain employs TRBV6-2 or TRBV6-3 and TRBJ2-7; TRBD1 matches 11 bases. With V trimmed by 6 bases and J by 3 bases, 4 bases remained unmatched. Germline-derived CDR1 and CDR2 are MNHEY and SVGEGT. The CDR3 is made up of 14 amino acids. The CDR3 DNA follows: TGTGCCAGCAGGGACAGGGGGCAAGACTACGAGCAGTACTTC. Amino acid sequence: CASRDRGQDYEQYF.

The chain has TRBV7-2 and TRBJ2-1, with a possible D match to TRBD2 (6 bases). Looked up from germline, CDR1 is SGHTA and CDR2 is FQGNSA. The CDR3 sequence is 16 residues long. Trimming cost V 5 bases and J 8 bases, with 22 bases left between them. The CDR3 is CASSPAAGLAIYEQFF. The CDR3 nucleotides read TGTGCCAGCAGCCCTGCGGCAGGGCTAGCGATCTATGAGCAGTTCTTC.

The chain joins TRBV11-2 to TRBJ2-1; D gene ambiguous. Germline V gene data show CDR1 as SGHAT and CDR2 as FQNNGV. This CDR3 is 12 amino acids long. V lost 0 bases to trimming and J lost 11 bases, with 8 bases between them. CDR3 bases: TGTGCCAGCAGCTTAGATTCAGCAAAGCAGTTCTTC. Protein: CASSLDSAKQFF. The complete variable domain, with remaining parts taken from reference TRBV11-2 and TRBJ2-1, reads EAGVAQSPRYKIIEKRQSVAFWCNPISGHATLYWYQQILGQGPKLLIQFQNNGVVDDSQLPKDRFSAERLKGVDSTLKIQPAKLEDSAVYLCASSLDSAKQFFGPGTRLTVL.

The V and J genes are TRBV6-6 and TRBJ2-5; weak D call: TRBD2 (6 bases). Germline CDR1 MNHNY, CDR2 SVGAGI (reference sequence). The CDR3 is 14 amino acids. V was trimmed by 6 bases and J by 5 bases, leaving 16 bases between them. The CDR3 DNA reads TGTGCCAGCAGCCCACAGGACTACCGGGAGACCCAGTACTTC. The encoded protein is CASSPQDYRETQYF.